The 29 T cell receptor beta chains listed next were all sequenced from one sample in a study of metastatic and nonmetastatic thyroid tumors. Thyroid surgery had not been preceded by any treatment in any patient. TCRdb re-called the PCR reads through MiXCR. The top ten clones hold 40% of a sample with 1,700 or so clones, about a tenth of them seen once. Sequencing was carried out using tumor tissue. The receptors were gathered from a female donor with papillary thyroid cancer or a benign thyroid nodule (not recorded which). Some clones in this sample may be carry-over from other donors' samples.

V and J are TRBV7-8 and TRBJ2-5, with D perhaps TRBD1 or TRBD2 (6 bases each). The CDR3 consists of 15 residues. CDR1 and CDR2 (germline): SGHVS, FQNEAQ. V was trimmed by 5 bases and J by 0 bases, leaving 13 bases between them. CDR3 amino acids: CASSLGGRDQETQYF. CDR3 nucleotides: TGTGCCAGCAGCCTCGGGGGCCGTGACCAAGAGACCCAGTACTTC.

This clone was seen a single time. The junction departs from germline at one end; a sequencing error may be responsible. V gene TRBV7-3 combines with J gene TRBJ2-6; TRBD1 aligns across 10 bases. Germline V gene data show CDR1 as SGHTA and CDR2 as FQGTGA. This CDR3 has 16 amino acids. The CDR3 nucleotides read TGTGCCAGCAGCCGACAGGGGGCGCTGTGGGCCAACTTCCTGACTTTC. Its translation is CASSRQGALWANFLTF.

This clone is large (0.1 to 1%) by share. The gene calls are TRBV6-5 and TRBJ2-7; a possible D gene is TRBD2 (6 bases). This CDR3 contains 14 residues. V shed 0 bases and J shed 7 bases, with 13 bases lying between them. Germline V gene lookup returns CDR1 MNHEY and CDR2 SVGAGI. The CDR3 bases are TGTGCCAGCAGTTACTCTTTGGGAGGAGGGGAGCAGTACTTC. This gives the protein CASSYSLGGGEQYF.

This clone was recorded only once. The chain recombines TRBV11-2 with TRBJ2-1, with D perhaps matching TRBD2 (6 bases). The CDR3 runs 15 residues. Per germline, CDR1 SGHAT and CDR2 FQNNGV. Trimming removed 2 bases at V and 6 bases at J, with 14 bases between. CDR3: CASSLTYGSTNEQFF. The CDR3 DNA reads as TGTGCCAGCAGCTTAACATACGGGAGCACCAATGAGCAGTTCTTC. Combining the CDR3 with reference TRBV11-2 and TRBJ2-1 gives the whole variable domain EAGVAQSPRYKIIEKRQSVAFWCNPISGHATLYWYQQILGQGPKLLIQFQNNGVVDDSQLPKDRFSAERLKGVDSTLKIQPAKLEDSAVYLCASSLTYGSTNEQFFGPGTRLTVL.

This clone came up many times. CDR3 amino acids: CASSAALINGYTF. The DNA for the CDR3 is TGTGCCAGCAGCGCCGCTTTGATTAATGGCTACACCTTC. The rearrangement links TRBV9 to TRBJ1-2, with unresolved D. The CDR3 totals 13 residues. Germline CDR1 is SGDLS and CDR2 is YYNGEE. The ends were cut back, 3 bases at V and 6 bases at J, with 12 bases in the middle.

This clone ranks as medium-sized. The CDR3 nucleotides read TGTGCCAGCAGCGACCGGCGGGGAGGCACAGATACGCAGTATTTT. As protein: CASSDRRGGTDTQYF. This chain links TRBV9 with TRBJ2-3, with D maybe TRBD2 (6 bases). V shed 3 bases and J shed 1 base, with 12 bases lying between them. Looked up from germline, CDR1 is SGDLS and CDR2 is YYNGEE. The CDR3 runs 15 residues.

This clone was seen repeatedly, ten times or more. The gene calls are TRBV5-5 and TRBJ2-7; 9 bases map to TRBD1. The CDR3 loop spans 15 amino acids. Germline V CDR1 and CDR2: SGHKS, YYEKEE (reference sequence). Germline trimming cut 0 bases from V and 3 bases from J; bases unmatched to any gene: 4. CDR3: CASSLDWTGVYEQYF. The CDR3 DNA reads TGTGCCAGCAGCTTGGATTGGACAGGGGTCTACGAGCAGTACTTC.

About this clone itself: A much more abundant neighbour one base away suggests this may be a read error. The chain is built from TRBV4-1 and TRBJ2-7, with D possibly being TRBD1 or TRBD2 (5 bases each). Per the germline V gene, CDR1 is MGHRA and CDR2 is YSYEKL. The CDR3 runs to 13 residues. The CDR3 nucleotides are TGCGCCGGCAGCCCGGGGCGTTGGTACGAGCAGTACTTC. Amino acids: CAGSPGRWYEQYF.

Worth noting for this clone: Lacking the conserved final phenylalanine or tryptophan, this CDR3 likely reflects a read error. V and J are TRBV30 and TRBJ2-7; 7 bases are a match to TRBD1. J was trimmed by 1 base and V by 7 bases; bases with no gene match: 13. CDR1 GTSNPN and CDR2 SVGIG come from the germline V gene (reference sequence). This CDR3 spans 15 amino acids. This chain's CDR3 is CASRGPSDLSYEQYS. CDR3 in DNA: TGTGCCTCGAGGGGGCCTTCAGATCTTTCCTACGAGCAGTACTCC.

This clone rates as large (0.1 to 1%). The chain links TRBV27 to TRBJ2-7, with D possibly TRBD1 on 5 matching bases. The CDR3 is 14 residues long. Germline CDR1 reads MNHEY; CDR2 reads SMNVEV (reference sequence). Trimming shortened V by 3 bases and J by 5 bases, and 14 bases separated the two germline ends. This chain's CDR3 is CASSLGPTSNEQYF. The DNA for the CDR3 is TGTGCCAGCAGTTTGGGGCCAACAAGTAACGAGCAGTACTTC.

V and J are TRBV3-1 and TRBJ2-1; perhaps TRBD2 as D (5 bases). Between the trimmed V and J ends, which lost 0 bases and 7 bases, there was a span of 10 bases. Germline CDR1 is LGHDT and CDR2 is YNNKEL (reference sequence). This CDR3 is 14 amino acids long. CDR3 coding DNA: TGTGCCAGCAGCCAAGACTCTAGGAGGAATGAGCAGTTCTTC. Its protein is CASSQDSRRNEQFF.

This clone was counted many times. The V and J genes are TRBV18 and TRBJ2-7; weak D call: TRBD1 (6 bases). Trimming took off 2 bases at V and 6 bases at J, with 17 bases between the two ends. From germline, CDR1 is KGHSH and CDR2 LQKENI. There are 15 residues in the CDR3. The CDR3 coding sequence is TGTGCCAGCTCACCAGAACAGGGCTCTTCTGGCGAGCAGTACTTC. The encoded protein is CASSPEQGSSGEQYF.

Points on this clone: At one of its ends the junction is not consistent with the germline gene, which may arise from a read error. The chain uses TRBV20-1 and TRBJ1-6; D might be TRBD1 (5 bases). This CDR3 region has 12 residues. Germline CDR1 reads DFQATT; CDR2 reads SNEGSKA (reference sequence). CDR3 residues: CSASRVNSPLQF. Here the CDR3 DNA reads TGCAGTGCTAGCAGGGTCAATTCACCCCTCCAATTC.

This clone is termed medium-sized (0.01 to 0.1%). The sample has other DNA sequences that encode this CDR3 too. This CDR3 reads CASGSGARETQYF. The CDR3 DNA follows: TGTGCCAGCGGGAGTGGTGCCAGGGAGACCCAGTACTTC. This sequence joins TRBV6-1 and TRBJ2-5; a possible D gene is TRBD2 (5 bases). Germline CDR1 and CDR2: MNHNS and SASEGT. This CDR3 is built from 13 residues. Trimming removed 8 bases from V and 5 bases from J, with 15 bases in between.

This clone is labeled as medium-sized. The chain couples TRBV2 to TRBJ1-1, with 10 nucleotides matching TRBD1. Germline V gene data show CDR1 as SNHLY and CDR2 as FYNNEI. The CDR3 has 15 residues. With 7 bases clipped from V and 6 bases from J, the junction kept 11 bases outside the gene matches. The CDR3 loop reads CASTKSRDRGPEAFF. CDR3 in DNA: TGTGCCAGCACTAAGTCCCGGGACAGGGGCCCTGAAGCTTTCTTT.

With respect to this clone: The final CDR3 position lacks the conserved phenylalanine or tryptophan, pointing to a likely read error. This chain uses TRBV5-1 with TRBJ1-5, with D unclear. The CDR3 runs 13 residues. Between the trimmed V and J ends, which lost 0 bases and 4 bases, there was a span of 5 bases. Germline V CDR1 and CDR2: SGHRS, YFSETQ. The CDR3 DNA reads TGCGCCAGCAGCTTGGACGAAAATCAGCCCCAGCATCTT. Protein sequence: CASSLDENQPQHL.

This clone is medium-sized. CDR3 loop: CASSILGLNTEAFF. The CDR3 coding sequence is TGTGCCAGCAGTATCCTCGGCCTGAACACTGAAGCTTTCTTT. The chain uses TRBV12-3 or TRBV12-4 and TRBJ1-1; D not certain. V was cut by 5 bases and J by 0 bases, with 10 bases left in between. The CDR3 consists of 14 residues.

This clone is judged large. The rearrangement links TRBV28 to TRBJ2-7; D remains unclear. The germline V gene encodes CDR1 MDHEN and CDR2 SYDVKM. Trimming took 3 bases from V and 4 from J, leaving 16 bases between them. CDR3 length equals 15 residues. The CDR3 bases are TGTGCCAGCAGTTTTCCGGGCCGCCATCGGTACGAGCAGTACTTC. It codes for CASSFPGRHRYEQYF.

This clone was counted many times. The V gene is TRBV18, the J gene TRBJ1-6; D is uncertain. Between the trimmed V and J ends, which lost 4 bases and 0 bases, there was a span of 10 bases. This CDR3 is built from 16 residues. CDR1 is KGHSH and CDR2 is LQKENI in the germline V gene. CDR3 region: CASSLAVSSYNSPLHF. The CDR3 DNA reads TGTGCCAGCTCACTGGCTGTAAGCTCCTATAATTCACCCCTCCACTTT.

In its sample, this clone is large (0.1 to 1%). V and J are TRBV6-1 and TRBJ2-7; TRBD1 agrees at 8 bases. The CDR3 is made up of 16 amino acids. CDR1 and CDR2 from the germline V gene are MNHNS and SASEGT. Trimming at V came to 5 bases and at J to 2 bases, leaving 11 bases not matched to a gene. The CDR3 is CASSLPTGQGAYEQYF. As DNA, the CDR3 is TGTGCCAGCAGTTTACCCACAGGACAGGGAGCCTACGAGCAGTACTTC.

This clone was counted at least ten times. Within the sample, other DNA sequences also encode this same CDR3. V gene TRBV4-1 combines with J gene TRBJ2-7; D is undetermined. V was trimmed by 5 bases and J by 3 bases, leaving 5 bases between them. Germline V CDR1 and CDR2: MGHRA, YSYEKL. The CDR3 spans 11 residues. CDR3 nucleotide sequence: TGCGCCAGCAGCAAAAACTACGAGCAGTACTTC. Protein product: CASSKNYEQYF.

This clone was recorded many times. Given a much more abundant clone one base away, this may be a read error. The identical CDR3 is also encoded by other nucleotide sequences in the sample. V usage is TRBV15 and J usage is TRBJ1-1, with D perhaps matching TRBD1 (5 bases). Germline values: CDR1 LNHNV, CDR2 YYDKDF (reference sequence). The CDR3 has 14 residues. CDR3 in DNA: TGTACCACCAGCTTATCTCGGGGCTACACTGAAGCTTTCTTT. The encoded protein is CTTSLSRGYTEAFF.

By sample fraction, this clone is medium-sized. The J gene is TRBJ2-7, the V gene TRBV5-1, with TRBD1 identical over 9 bases. Trimming cost V 4 bases and J 4 bases; bases outside gene matches: 6. Germline V gene data show CDR1 as SGHRS and CDR2 as YFSETQ. This CDR3 contains 14 residues. DNA for the CDR3: TGCGCCAGCAGCCCAGGACAGGGGTTGTACGAGCAGTACTTC. Protein product: CASSPGQGLYEQYF. The variable domain in full, with the rest retrieved from reference TRBV5-1 and TRBJ2-7, is KAGVTQTPRYLIKTRGQQVTLSCSPISGHRSVSWYQQTPGQGLQFLFEYFSETQRNKGNFPGRFSGRQFSNSRSEMNVSTLELGDSALYLCASSPGQGLYEQYFGPGTRLTVT.

The chain carries TRBV12-3 or TRBV12-4 and TRBJ1-5, with 8 bases that match TRBD1. The CDR3 totals 14 residues. The CDR3 loop reads CVSALQGENQPQHF. As DNA, the CDR3 is TGTGTCAGTGCGTTACAGGGGGAGAATCAGCCCCAGCATTTT.

In this sample, this clone turned up many times. The gene calls are TRBV13 and TRBJ2-1, with a possible D match to TRBD2 (5 bases). This CDR3 is 12 amino acids long. The germline V gene encodes CDR1 PRHDT and CDR2 FYEKMQ (reference sequence). The V end was cut by 1 base, the J end by 7 bases, with 5 bases between. The CDR3 reads CASSLAGNEQFF. The CDR3 DNA follows: TGTGCCAGCAGCTTAGCGGGAAATGAGCAGTTCTTC.

Within the sample, this clone is medium-sized. The chain carries TRBV19 and TRBJ1-5; D is ambiguous. Germline V gene lookup returns CDR1 LNHDA and CDR2 SQIVND (reference sequence). V gave up 3 bases and J gave up 0 bases, with 18 bases separating them. This CDR3 has 18 amino acids. The CDR3 DNA is TGTGCCAGTAGTATGGCTTGGTCGGGTGTCGATAGCAATCAGCCCCAGCATTTT. Translating gives CASSMAWSGVDSNQPQHF.

The table lists this clone with a few counts. V usage is TRBV29-1 and J usage is TRBJ2-1, with D unresolved. The germline CDR1 and CDR2 sequences are SQVTM and ANQGSEA. The CDR3 has 12 amino acids. V gave up 4 bases and J gave up 6 bases, with 10 bases separating them. The CDR3 DNA reads as TGCAGCGTTGGGTTGTCCCTCAATGAGCAGTTCTTC. Protein product: CSVGLSLNEQFF.

This clone is judged large. The chain employs TRBV6-8 and TRBJ2-5; the D is unclear. From germline, CDR1 is MNHGY and CDR2 SAAAGT. Trimming removed 0 bases from V and 2 bases from J, with 10 bases in between. The CDR3 is made up of 15 amino acids. As DNA, the CDR3 is TGTGCCAGCAGTTACTCGGTGTGCAGACAAGAGACCCAGTACTTC. Translation: CASSYSVCRQETQYF.

This clone was found many times. This sequence joins TRBV20-1 and TRBJ2-2; 9 bases are a match to TRBD1. Per the germline V gene, CDR1 is DFQATT and CDR2 is SNEGSKA (reference sequence). The V and J ends lost 6 bases and 5 bases, in that order; junction bases with no gene match: 7. This CDR3 spans 14 amino acids. This CDR3 reads CSATGTGWTGELFF. In nucleotides, the CDR3 is TGCAGTGCCACCGGGACAGGGTGGACCGGGGAGCTGTTTTTT.